Listed here are 28 T cell receptor beta chains from one sample, sequenced in a study of metastatic and nonmetastatic thyroid tumors. TCRdb redid the clone calls on the PCR reads using MiXCR. Of some 34,000 clones listed, less than 25% are singletons. Patients were all untreated before their thyroid surgery. What was sequenced was blood. All receptors derive from a female donor with papillary thyroid cancer or a benign thyroid nodule (not recorded which). Some clones in this sample may be carry-over from other donors' samples.

The V and J genes are TRBV18 and TRBJ2-7; possibly TRBD2 for D (5 bases). V shed 5 bases and J shed 11 bases, with 22 bases lying between them. Germline assignment: CDR1 KGHSH and CDR2 LQKENI. This CDR3 has 14 residues. The DNA of the CDR3 is TGTGCCAGCTCAGGGAGTAGCGAGGCCTACGAAGAGTACTTC. It is translated as CASSGSSEAYEEYF.

This clone was detected many times. This chain joins TRBV2 and TRBJ1-1; D gene unclear. The CDR3 contains 12 residues. V lost 4 bases and J 6 bases, leaving 9 bases between the germline ends. Germline V CDR1 and CDR2: SNHLY, FYNNEI. CDR3 sequence (DNA): TGTGCCAGCAGTGTGGAGGCAGCTGAAGCTTTCTTT. Protein sequence: CASSVEAAEAFF.

This clone was recorded many times. V is TRBV30 and J is TRBJ2-1; 9 nucleotides agree with TRBD2. The CDR3 is made up of 16 amino acids. J was trimmed by 2 bases and V by 4 bases; bases with no gene match: 9. CDR1 and CDR2 (germline): GTSNPN, SVGIG (reference sequence). CDR3 sequence: CAWTWREGGPYNEQFF. As DNA, the CDR3 is TGTGCCTGGACTTGGCGGGAGGGGGGACCCTACAATGAGCAGTTCTTC.

Note on this clone: A much bigger clone sits one base away, suggesting this may be a read error. This chain connects TRBV25-1 to TRBJ2-3, with D possibly TRBD1 on 5 matching bases. The DNA end lines up better with TRBJ1-5; the J call may be wrong. Germline V gives CDR1 MGHDK, CDR2 SYGVNS. The length of the CDR3 is 16 residues. CDR3 nucleotide sequence: TGTGCCAGCACCTGGGGGGACCTGATTACGGGGAATACGCAGCATTTT. As protein: CASTWGDLITGNTQHF.

This clone came up many times. V usage is TRBV10-3 and J usage is TRBJ2-5, with 7 bases that match TRBD1. V dropped 4 bases and J dropped 4; count of bases not matched to a gene: 0. CDR1 ENHRY and CDR2 SYGVKD come from the germline V gene. CDR3 length: 12 residues. In DNA, the CDR3 is TGTGCCATCAGTGGACAGGGAGAGACCCAGTACTTC. As protein: CAISGQGETQYF.

This clone rates as medium-sized. The sample carries other DNA sequences with the same CDR3. The V and J genes are TRBV6-2 or TRBV6-3 and TRBJ2-7; TRBD1 might be the D (6 bases). The V and J ends lost 2 bases and 0 bases respectively, with 8 bases between them. The length of the CDR3 is 14 residues. Germline loops: CDR1 MNHEY, CDR2 SVGEGT. CDR3 in amino acids: CASSYRDISYEQYF. CDR3 nucleotides: TGTGCCAGCAGTTACCGGGACATCTCCTACGAGCAGTACTTC.

The sample holds many counts of this clone. This rearrangement joins TRBV7-9 to TRBJ2-3; a possible D gene is TRBD2 (6 bases). Germline CDR1 and CDR2: SEHNR and FQNEAQ (reference sequence). The V gene lost 1 base and the J gene lost 2 bases, with 10 bases spanning the gap. The CDR3 consists of 15 residues. The CDR3 is CASSLGLVDTDTQYF. The CDR3, as DNA: TGTGCCAGCAGCTTAGGACTAGTTGACACAGATACGCAGTATTTT. Together with reference TRBV7-9 and TRBJ2-3, the CDR3 gives the full variable domain: DTGVSQNPRHKITKRGQNVTFRCDPISEHNRLYWYRQTLGQGPEFLTYFQNEAQLEKSRLLSDRFSAERPKGSFSTLEIQRTEQGDSAMYLCASSLGLVDTDTQYFGPGTRLTVL.

In its sample, this clone was seen many times. The chain recombines TRBV7-9 with TRBJ2-7; no clear D gene. There are 14 residues in the CDR3. The germline V gene has CDR1 SEHNR and CDR2 FQNEAQ (reference sequence). Trimming stripped 5 bases from V and 6 bases from J, with 17 bases between. The DNA of the CDR3 is TGTGCCAGCAGCCGGGTAATAGGTGGAACCGAGCAGTACTTC. It specifies CASSRVIGGTEQYF.

Many counts were recorded for this clone. The CDR3 here is CASSSIGTLLGDQPQHF. As DNA, the CDR3 is TGTGCCAGCAGCTCCATAGGGACACTCCTTGGGGATCAGCCCCAGCATTTT. The chain carries TRBV9 and TRBJ1-5; D might be TRBD1 (6 bases). The CDR3 loop spans 17 amino acids. From germline, CDR1 is SGDLS and CDR2 YYNGEE. Trimming pared 4 bases from V and 5 bases from J, leaving 22 bases between.

This clone was recorded at least ten times. The CDR3 nucleotides are TGTGCCAGTAAAAGGGATCCGGTGAACACTGAAGCTTTCTTT. It is translated as CASKRDPVNTEAFF. The chain uses TRBV19 and TRBJ1-1; no clear D. Germline lookup yields CDR1 LNHDA and CDR2 SQIVND (reference sequence). The V and J ends lost 7 bases and 0 bases respectively, with 12 bases between them. The CDR3 extends over 14 amino acids.

This clone has ten or more counts. V gene TRBV7-9 combines with J gene TRBJ2-1; TRBD2 is a possible D gene (6 bases). Trimming removed 6 bases at V and 5 bases at J, with 11 bases between. The CDR3 length is 13 residues. Germline assignment: CDR1 SEHNR and CDR2 FQNEAQ (reference sequence). The CDR3 loop is CASRTGTHNEQFF. The CDR3, as DNA: TGTGCCAGCAGGACCGGGACTCACAATGAGCAGTTCTTC.

By share, this clone counts as medium-sized (0.01 to 0.1%). This sequence joins TRBV12-3 or TRBV12-4 and TRBJ1-2, with 7 bases matching TRBD1. CDR3 length: 13 residues. J was trimmed by 4 bases and V by 4 bases; bases with no gene match: 3. The CDR3 DNA sequence: TGTGCCAGCAGTTACAGGGGTCCCTATGGCTACACCTTC. Residues: CASSYRGPYGYTF.

A word on this clone: Distinct nucleotide sequences in the sample also encode this CDR3. The chain employs TRBV20-1 and TRBJ2-1, with 13 nucleotides matching TRBD2. CDR1 and CDR2 from the germline V gene are DFQATT and SNEGSKA (reference sequence). This CDR3 has 16 amino acids. Trimming removed 5 bases from V and 2 bases from J; junction bases left unmatched: 6. The CDR3 DNA is TGCAGTGCTGGCGGACTAGCGGGAGACCCCTACAATGAGCAGTTCTTC. It yields the protein CSAGGLAGDPYNEQFF.

The V call is TRBV11-2, the J call TRBJ2-1; 12 bases map to TRBD2. The V and J ends lost 4 bases and 8 bases, in that order; junction bases with no gene match: 9. CDR3 length: 16 amino acids. Germline values: CDR1 SGHAT, CDR2 FQNNGV. CDR3 sequence (DNA): TGTGCCAGCAGCTCGCGACTAGCGGGAGCTTTAGATGAGCAGTTCTTC. This sequence encodes CASSSRLAGALDEQFF.

This clone was seen many times. A read error may explain this, as a much larger clone is one base away. Other DNA sequences within the sample encode an identical CDR3. The chain uses TRBV6-1 and TRBJ1-1, with a weak D call TRBD1 (6 bases). Germline assignment: CDR1 MNHNS and CDR2 SASEGT. The CDR3 length is 16 residues. Here the CDR3 DNA reads TGTGCCAGCAGTTCCCGACAGGCCGGTATGAACACCGAAGCTTTCTTT. Translation gives CASSSRQAGMNTEAFF.

This clone was found a few times. The sample carries other DNA sequences with the same CDR3. The chain joins TRBV20-1 to TRBJ2-5; D gene uncertain. Trimming removed 5 bases at V and 2 bases at J, with 12 bases between. This CDR3 region has 13 residues. Germline CDR1 reads DFQATT; CDR2 reads SNEGSKA (reference sequence). CDR3 in DNA: TGCAGTGCTGCCCCTGGACGACAAGAGACCCAGTACTTC. This gives the protein CSAAPGRQETQYF.

This clone occurred many times. The chain joins TRBV6-1 to TRBJ2-6, with D maybe TRBD2 (5 bases). Germline assignment: CDR1 MNHNS and CDR2 SASEGT. The CDR3 is made up of 14 amino acids. V lost 5 bases and J lost 2, with 7 bases in between. CDR3 in amino acids: CASSSEAGANVLTF. The CDR3 DNA is TGTGCCAGCAGTTCGGAGGCTGGGGCCAACGTCCTGACTTTC.

This clone has at least ten counts. This chain joins TRBV9 and TRBJ2-2; D uncertain. The CDR3 consists of 12 residues. Germline CDR1 reads SGDLS; CDR2 reads YYNGEE. Trimming removed 0 bases from V and 4 bases from J, with 1 base in between. The CDR3 bases are TGTGCCAGCAGCGTAGTCACCGGGGAGCTGTTTTTT. Translated: CASSVVTGELFF.

This clone is termed medium-sized (0.01 to 0.1%). This chain links TRBV6-2 or TRBV6-3 with TRBJ2-7; 7 nucleotides align to TRBD2. This CDR3 spans 13 amino acids. The V and J ends lost 3 bases and 5 bases, in that order; junction bases with no gene match: 4. Germline CDR1 is MNHEY and CDR2 is SVGEGT. Here the CDR3 reads CASSYREAHEQYF. CDR3 nucleotide sequence: TGTGCCAGCAGTTATCGGGAGGCCCACGAGCAGTACTTC.

This chain connects TRBV18 to TRBJ1-3, with a possible D match to TRBD1 (6 bases). The CDR3 contains 16 residues. V was shortened by 2 bases and J by 4 bases, with 15 bases between the two germline ends. Germline assignment: CDR1 KGHSH and CDR2 LQKENI. The CDR3 sequence is CASSPRLTGTGNTIYF. Here the CDR3 DNA reads TGTGCCAGCTCACCAAGATTAACAGGGACCGGAAACACCATATATTTT.

This clone has a handful of counts. The genes are TRBV12-3 or TRBV12-4 and TRBJ1-1; D unresolved. Trimming shortened V by 3 bases and J by 6 bases, and 17 bases separated the two germline ends. The CDR3 spans 15 residues. CDR3 protein: CASSFRARMCPEAFF. CDR3 DNA sequence: TGTGCCAGCAGTTTTCGCGCGCGCATGTGCCCTGAAGCTTTCTTT.

With respect to this clone: One junction end disagrees with the germline gene, perhaps due to a read error. The chain recombines TRBV15 with TRBJ2-3, with TRBD1 identical over 10 bases. Germline values: CDR1 LNHNV, CDR2 YYDKDF (reference sequence). The CDR3 totals 15 residues. The CDR3 sequence is CANSRVTGQGDTQYF. The CDR3 nucleotides are TGTGCCAACAGCAGAGTAACGGGACAGGGGGATACGCAGTATTTT. The full variable domain, in which reference TRBV15 and TRBJ2-3 provide the parts outside the CDR3, is DAMVIQNPRYQVTQFGKPVTLSCSQTLNHNVMYWYQQKSSQAPKLLFHYYDKDFNNEADTPDNFQSRRPNTSFCFLDIRSPGLGDTAMYLCANSRVTGQGDTQYFGPGTRLTVL.

This clone was counted only a few times. The chain uses TRBV6-2 or TRBV6-3 and TRBJ1-6, with D uncertain. Trimming took 7 bases from V and 7 from J, leaving 17 bases between them. This CDR3 contains 15 residues. The V gene's germline CDR1 is MNHEY and CDR2 SVGEGT. CDR3 amino acids: CASTSGTPANSPLHF. The CDR3 bases are TGTGCCAGCACCTCAGGAACCCCGGCCAATTCACCCCTCCACTTT.

By frequency in the sample, this clone is medium-sized. V gene TRBV19 combines with J gene TRBJ2-7; tentatively, D is TRBD2 (5 bases). Trimming removed 7 bases from V and 0 bases from J, with 13 bases in between. Germline assignment: CDR1 LNHDA and CDR2 SQIVND (reference sequence). This CDR3 comprises 14 residues. CDR3 protein: CASTSSGYSYEQYF. The CDR3 DNA follows: TGTGCCAGTACCTCAAGCGGATACTCCTACGAGCAGTACTTC.

The chain links TRBV14 to TRBJ2-2; 7 positions match TRBD2. The V and J ends lost 2 bases and 5 bases, in that order; junction bases with no gene match: 11. Germline assignment: CDR1 SGHDN and CDR2 FVKESK. The CDR3 loop spans 17 amino acids. CDR3 coding DNA: TGTGCCAGCAGCCAAAGCAGCGGGATCACAAGAACCGGGGAGCTGTTTTTT. This codes for CASSQSSGITRTGELFF.

The sample holds many counts of this clone. The rearrangement joins TRBV7-2 to TRBJ2-1, with D hard to call. The V gene lost 5 bases and the J gene lost 12 bases, with 11 bases spanning the gap. Germline V CDR1 and CDR2: SGHTA, FQGNSA. This CDR3 region has 11 residues. CDR3 nucleotide sequence: TGTGCCAGCAGCCCCACGCAGCGGCAGTTCTTC. Encoded protein: CASSPTQRQFF.

This clone is medium-sized (0.01 to 0.1%) in the sample. This rearrangement joins TRBV5-1 to TRBJ2-7; 7 nucleotides agree with TRBD2. CDR3 length: 15 residues. V trimming: 0 bases; J trimming: 0 bases; junction bases outside the gene matches: 3. CDR1 is SGHRS, CDR2 YFSETQ, per germline. CDR3: CASSLASGDSYEQYF. The CDR3 DNA is TGCGCCAGCAGCTTGGCCAGCGGGGACTCCTACGAGCAGTACTTC. The whole variable domain, remainder taken from reference TRBV5-1 and TRBJ2-7, is KAGVTQTPRYLIKTRGQQVTLSCSPISGHRSVSWYQQTPGQGLQFLFEYFSETQRNKGNFPGRFSGRQFSNSRSEMNVSTLELGDSALYLCASSLASGDSYEQYFGPGTRLTVT.

For this clone: This sample also contains other DNA sequences that code for the same CDR3. The CDR3 nucleotides are TGTGCCACCAGCAGGGACTTTGGTACGGCGAACACTGAAGCTTTCTTT. Its protein product is CATSRDFGTANTEAFF. J is TRBJ1-1 and V is TRBV15, with D hard to call. Looked up from germline, CDR1 is LNHNV and CDR2 is YYDKDF (reference sequence). V was shortened by 3 bases and J by 1 base, with 15 bases between the two germline ends. The CDR3 has 16 residues. The full variable domain, rest sourced from reference TRBV15 and TRBJ1-1, is DAMVIQNPRYQVTQFGKPVTLSCSQTLNHNVMYWYQQKSSQAPKLLFHYYDKDFNNEADTPDNFQSRRPNTSFCFLDIRSPGLGDTAMYLCATSRDFGTANTEAFFGQGTRLTVV.